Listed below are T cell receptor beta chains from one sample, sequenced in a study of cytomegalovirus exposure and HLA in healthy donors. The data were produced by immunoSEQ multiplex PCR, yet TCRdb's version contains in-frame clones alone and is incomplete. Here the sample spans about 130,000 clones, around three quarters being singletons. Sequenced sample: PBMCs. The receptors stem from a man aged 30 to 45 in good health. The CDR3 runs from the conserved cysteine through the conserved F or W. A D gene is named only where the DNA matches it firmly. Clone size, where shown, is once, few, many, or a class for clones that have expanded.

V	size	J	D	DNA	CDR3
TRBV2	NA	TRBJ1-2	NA	TGTGCCAGCAGGGGGATGACAGCCTTCGTCTATGGCTACACCTTC	CASRGMTAFVYGYTF
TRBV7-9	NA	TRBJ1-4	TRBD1	TGTGCCAGCAGCTCATTGACAGGGTTTGATGAAAAACTGTTTTTT	CASSSLTGFDEKLFF
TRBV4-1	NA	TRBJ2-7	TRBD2	TGCGCCAGCAGCCAAGGACTAGCGGGAGGCTACGAGCAGTACTTC	CASSQGLAGGYEQYF
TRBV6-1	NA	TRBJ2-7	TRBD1	TGTGCCAGCAGTCTCACAGGGGTGGACGAGCAGTACTTC	CASSLTGVDEQYF
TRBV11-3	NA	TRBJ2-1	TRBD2	TGTGCCAGCAGCTTAGCGACTAGCGGGAGGTTGGGTTACAATGAGCAGTTCTTC	CASSLATSGRLGYNEQFF
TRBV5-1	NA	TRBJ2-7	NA	TGCGCCAGCAGCTTCCCGTCTTCCGAGCAGTACTTC	CASSFPSSEQYF
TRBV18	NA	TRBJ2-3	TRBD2	TGTGCCAGCTCCCTAGCGGGTAGCACAGATACGCAGTATTTT	CASSLAGSTDTQYF
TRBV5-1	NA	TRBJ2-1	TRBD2	TGCGCCAGCAGCTTCCGTGGGGTGGTAGCGGGAGGGCCCACCTACAATGAGCAGTTCTTC	CASSFRGVVAGGPTYNEQFF
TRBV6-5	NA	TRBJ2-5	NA	TGTGCCAGCAGTTACTCCTCAGGGGTTGAAAAGACCCAGTACTTC	CASSYSSGVEKTQYF
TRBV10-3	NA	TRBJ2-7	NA	TGTGCCATCAGTTCCGTTCGGGACTCCAAGTACGAGCAGTACTTC	CAISSVRDSKYEQYF
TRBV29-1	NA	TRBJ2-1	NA	TGCAGCGTTGATGGAGACTACCGATACAATGAGCAGTTCTTC	CSVDGDYRYNEQFF
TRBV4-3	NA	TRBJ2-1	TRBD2	TGCGCCAGCAGCCAAGATATCGGCGGGAGCGTGGTCGATGAGCAGTTCTTC	CASSQDIGGSVVDEQFF
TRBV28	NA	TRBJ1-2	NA	TGTGCCAGCAGTTTGTTACAGGGTAGTAACTATGGCTACACCTTC	CASSLLQGSNYGYTF
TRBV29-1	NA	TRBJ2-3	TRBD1	TGCAGCGTTCTCGGAAGGGGGCGCCTTCTAACAGATACGCAGTATTTT	CSVLGRGRLLTDTQYF
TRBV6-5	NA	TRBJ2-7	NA	TGTGCCAGCAGTTACTCGAAGCTCTACGAGCAGTACTTC	CASSYSKLYEQYF
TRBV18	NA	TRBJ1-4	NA	TGTGCCAGCTCACGGACAGAAGATGAAAAACTGTTTTTT	CASSRTEDEKLFF
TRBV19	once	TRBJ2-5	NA	TGTGCCAGTAGTATAACCGGGTCTGTGGAGACCCAGTACTTC	CASSITGSVETQYF
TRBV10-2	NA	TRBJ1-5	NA	TGCGCCAGCAGGGTCAGGGCCCGAGATCAGCCCCAGCATTTT	CASRVRARDQPQHF
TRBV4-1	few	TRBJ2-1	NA	TGCGCCAGCAGCCCAGAGGGGAGCTCCTACAATGAGCAGTTCTTC	CASSPEGSSYNEQFF
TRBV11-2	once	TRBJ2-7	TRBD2	TGTGCCAGCAGGCGACCGGGACTAGCGGTGTATCAGCAGTACTTC	CASRRPGLAVYQQYF
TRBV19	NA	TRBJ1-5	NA	TGTGCCAGTACGGGGGGCACTCAGCCCCAGCATTTT	CASTGGTQPQHF
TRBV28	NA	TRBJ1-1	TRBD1	TGTGCCAGCAGTCTACAGGGGTTGTTGCTCGAAGCTTTCTTT	CASSLQGLLLEAFF
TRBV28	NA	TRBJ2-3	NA	TGTGCCAGCAGTCACCGGGTAGCGAGCACAGATACGCAGTATTTT	CASSHRVASTDTQYF
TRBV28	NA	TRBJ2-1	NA	TGTGCCAGCAGTACACCGGACTACTACAATGAGCAGTTCTTC	CASSTPDYYNEQFF
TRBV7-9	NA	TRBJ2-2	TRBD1	TGTGCCAGCAGTAAAGCCCGGACAGGGGACACCGGGGAGCTGTTTTTT	CASSKARTGDTGELFF
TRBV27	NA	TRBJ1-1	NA	TGTGCCAGCAGTTTATCGGTGACAGTGAACACTGAAGCTTTCTTT	CASSLSVTVNTEAFF
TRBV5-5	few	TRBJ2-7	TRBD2	TGTGCCAGCAGCTTGGCCGCTAGCGGCATCACCTACGAGCAGTACTTC	CASSLAASGITYEQYF
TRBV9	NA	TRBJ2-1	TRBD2	TGTGCCAGCAGCCCCGGCGGGAGCTCCTACAATGAGCAGTTCTTC	CASSPGGSSYNEQFF
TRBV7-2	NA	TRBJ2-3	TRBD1	TGTGCCAGCAGCCTAGGGACAGGGGTAGGCACAGATACGCAGTATTTT	CASSLGTGVGTDTQYF
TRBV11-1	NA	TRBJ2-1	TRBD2	TGTGCCAGCAGGGAGGAGGTAGCGGGGGACAATGAGCAGTTCTTC	CASREEVAGDNEQFF
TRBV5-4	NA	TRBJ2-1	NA	TGTGCCAGCAGCTTGGATGGGCACAGAGAGCAGTTCTTC	CASSLDGHREQFF
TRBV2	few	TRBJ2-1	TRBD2	TGTGCCAGCAGTGAAAGCGGGAGCTCCTACAATGAGCAGTTCTTC	CASSESGSSYNEQFF